These 20 T cell receptor beta chains were sequenced from one sample in a study of OX40 agonist ivuxolimab in advanced cancers. The table came from immunoSEQ multiplex PCR; TCRdb's copy has only in-frame clones and leaves some out. The sample consists of around 11,000 clones, more than 60% of them appearing once. The material sequenced was CD4+ or CD8+ T cells sorted from blood, taken in a trial of the OX40 agonist ivuxolimab. The receptor source for this set is an adult with an advanced solid tumor such as melanoma, head and neck, liver or kidney cancer.

The chain recombines TRBV7-9 with TRBJ1-2; D remains unclear. Germline CDR1 reads SEHNR; CDR2 reads FQNEAQ (reference sequence). The CDR3 totals 16 residues. Trimming cost V 5 bases and J 1 base, with 17 bases left between them. As DNA, the CDR3 is TGTGCCAGCAGCCATCCTCAGGTGAACTTTAACTATGGCTACACCTTC. The encoded protein is CASSHPQVNFNYGYTF. The full variable domain, rest sourced from reference TRBV7-9 and TRBJ1-2, is DTGVSQNPRHKITKRGQNVTFRCDPISEHNRLYWYRQTLGQGPEFLTYFQNEAQLEKSRLLSDRFSAERPKGSFSTLEIQRTEQGDSAMYLCASSHPQVNFNYGYTFGSGTRLTVV.

V is TRBV19 and J is TRBJ2-5; 8 bases map to TRBD2. CDR1 is LNHDA, CDR2 SQIVND, per germline (reference sequence). The CDR3 extends over 16 amino acids. Trimming cost V 6 bases and J 1 base; bases outside gene matches: 10. The CDR3 coding sequence is TGTGCCAGTAGGACTAGCGCCAATGAGATCCAAGAGACCCAGTACTTC. Translated, it gives CASRTSANEIQETQYF. The full variable domain, in which reference TRBV19 and TRBJ2-5 provide the parts outside the CDR3, is DGGITQSPKYLFRKEGQNVTLSCEQNLNHDAMYWYRQDPGQGLRLIYYSQIVNDFQKGDIAEGYSVSREKKESFPLTVTSAQKNPTAFYLCASRTSANEIQETQYFGPGTRLLVL.

This rearrangement joins TRBV6-6 to TRBJ2-7, with D uncertain. V was trimmed by 8 bases and J by 7 bases, leaving 12 bases between them. Per germline, CDR1 MNHNY and CDR2 SVGAGI (reference sequence). The CDR3 totals 11 residues. The CDR3 loop reads CASHLPWEQYF. The CDR3 DNA follows: TGTGCCAGCCACCTTCCGTGGGAGCAGTACTTC.

V is TRBV2 and J is TRBJ2-5, with TRBD2 identical over 11 bases. Germline loops: CDR1 SNHLY, CDR2 FYNNEI. After removal of 4 bases from V and 3 bases from J, the junction contained 7 bases not matched to a gene. The CDR3 is 16 amino acids. CDR3 loop: CASSVPPTSGEETQYF. Written as DNA, the CDR3 is TGTGCCAGCAGTGTACCCCCGACTAGCGGGGAAGAGACCCAGTACTTC.

The J gene is TRBJ2-7, the V gene TRBV12-5; D not resolved. Germline CDR1 is LGHNT and CDR2 is FRNRAP. V was clipped by 1 base and J by 3 bases, with 10 bases between them. The CDR3 covers 14 residues. In DNA, the CDR3 is TGTGCTAGTGGTTTGGGGGTGGGGTACTACGAGCAGTACTTC. It specifies CASGLGVGYYEQYF.

This rearrangement joins TRBV11-2 to TRBJ2-3, with 13 positions matching TRBD2. With V trimmed by 4 bases and J by 9 bases, 13 bases remained unmatched. The length of the CDR3 is 17 residues. Germline V gives CDR1 SGHAT, CDR2 FQNNGV. CDR3: CASSSETWTSGRTTQYF. For the CDR3, the DNA is TGTGCCAGCAGCTCGGAAACCTGGACTAGCGGGAGAACGACGCAGTATTTT.

The genes are TRBV6-5 and TRBJ1-5; TRBD1 matches 7 bases. From germline, CDR1 is MNHEY and CDR2 SVGAGI. J lost 7 bases, V lost 6 bases, and 9 bases had no gene match. This CDR3 comprises 14 residues. In DNA form, the CDR3 reads TGTGCCAGCAGAGACACAGGGGCGGGCCAGCCCCAGCATTTT. This translates into CASRDTGAGQPQHF.

This rearrangement joins TRBV29-1 to TRBJ1-1, with 9 bases that match TRBD1. This CDR3 region has 15 residues. Germline lookup yields CDR1 SQVTM and CDR2 ANQGSEA. Trimming removed 2 bases from V and 1 base from J; junction bases left unmatched: 5. This chain's CDR3 is CSVERTGERNTEAFF. The DNA for the CDR3 is TGCAGCGTTGAAAGGACAGGGGAGAGGAACACTGAAGCTTTCTTT.

This chain uses TRBV9 with TRBJ1-1, with 7 bases matching TRBD1. Germline CDR1 reads SGDLS; CDR2 reads YYNGEE. Unmatched junction bases numbered 7, after V lost 0 bases and J lost 5 bases. This CDR3 spans 15 amino acids. CDR3 DNA: TGTGCCAGCAGCGTAGTCCAGGGGGTAGGGACTGAAGCTTTCTTT. Protein product: CASSVVQGVGTEAFF.

This clone was found a few times. V and J are TRBV7-9 and TRBJ2-7, with 14 bases matching TRBD2. CDR3 length equals 15 residues. V lost 5 bases to trimming and J lost 6 bases; unmatched junction nucleotides: 6. In germline, CDR1 is SEHNR, CDR2 FQNEAQ (reference sequence). This chain's CDR3 is CASSTTSGRALEQYF. The CDR3 nucleotides read TGTGCCAGCAGCACGACTAGCGGGAGGGCCCTCGAGCAGTACTTC.

The rearrangement joins TRBV5-5 to TRBJ1-1, with TRBD1 matching 8 bases. The CDR3 length is 14 residues. Germline values: CDR1 SGHKS, CDR2 YYEKEE (reference sequence). V shed 2 bases, J shed 6 bases, and the junction held 6 bases outside the gene matches. This chain's CDR3 is CASSLRQGIAEAFF. The CDR3 coding sequence is TGTGCCAGCAGCTTAAGACAGGGGATTGCTGAAGCTTTCTTT.

The V and J genes are TRBV11-1 and TRBJ2-7, with D hard to call. V lost 4 bases to trimming and J lost 0 bases, with 7 bases between them. Per germline, CDR1 SGHAT and CDR2 FQDESV (reference sequence). The CDR3 extends over 13 amino acids. The CDR3 is CASSYASSYEQYF. DNA for the CDR3: TGTGCCAGCAGCTACGCCAGCTCCTACGAGCAGTACTTC. The whole variable domain, remainder taken from reference TRBV11-1 and TRBJ2-7, is EAEVAQSPRYKITEKSQAVAFWCDPISGHATLYWYRQILGQGPELLVQFQDESVVDDSQLPKDRFSAERLKGVDSTLKIQPAELGDSAMYLCASSYASSYEQYFGPGTRLTVT.

The chain joins TRBV5-6 to TRBJ2-7, with 8 bases identical to TRBD1. The germline CDR1 and CDR2 sequences are SGHDT and YYEEEE. The CDR3 runs to 16 residues. Trimming cost V 0 bases and J 2 bases; bases outside gene matches: 7. The CDR3 sequence is CASSLEGQDEPYEQYF. The CDR3 bases are TGTGCCAGCAGCTTGGAGGGACAGGATGAACCCTACGAGCAGTACTTC. Full variable domain (remainder filled in from reference TRBV5-6 and TRBJ2-7): DAGVTQSPTHLIKTRGQQVTLRCSPKSGHDTVSWYQQALGQGPQFIFQYYEEEERQRGNFPDRFSGHQFPNYSSELNVNALLLGDSALYLCASSLEGQDEPYEQYFGPGTRLTVT.

This chain links TRBV5-4 with TRBJ1-2; unclear D gene. With 7 bases removed from V and 3 bases from J, the gap between germline ends came to 10 bases. Germline V gene data show CDR1 as SGHNT and CDR2 as YYREEE (reference sequence). The CDR3 spans 12 residues. DNA for the CDR3: TGTGCCAGCGAAGGCGCCGACTATGGCTACACCTTC. It encodes CASEGADYGYTF.

In this sample, this clone turned up a few times. The same CDR3 is also encoded by other DNA sequences in this sample. J is TRBJ2-1 and V is TRBV6-5; TRBD1 is a possible D gene (6 bases). V was trimmed by 7 bases and J by 5 bases, leaving 9 bases between them. The CDR3 extends over 12 amino acids. The germline V gene encodes CDR1 MNHEY and CDR2 SVGAGI. The CDR3 is CASKQGDNEQFF. The CDR3, as DNA: TGTGCCAGCAAACAGGGAGACAATGAGCAGTTCTTC.

This clone was found a few times. The chain combines TRBV7-9 with TRBJ2-7; 8 bases agree with TRBD2. This CDR3 comprises 16 residues. Germline lookup yields CDR1 SEHNR and CDR2 FQNEAQ (reference sequence). V was pared by 5 bases and J by 3 bases, with 12 bases of the junction left unmatched. The CDR3 is CASSQEEAGARYEQYF. The CDR3 DNA sequence: TGTGCCAGCAGCCAAGAGGAAGCGGGGGCCCGCTACGAGCAGTACTTC.

J is TRBJ2-7 and V is TRBV30; D is possibly TRBD1 (8 bases). V was shortened by 0 bases and J by 7 bases, with 10 bases between the two germline ends. The length of the CDR3 is 12 residues. Germline CDR1 reads GTSNPN; CDR2 reads SVGIG (reference sequence). CDR3 region: CAWSVQGGEQYF. The CDR3 DNA follows: TGTGCCTGGAGTGTACAGGGGGGGGAGCAGTACTTC.

The chain uses TRBV29-1 and TRBJ2-2; 8 positions match TRBD1. The CDR3 extends over 15 amino acids. The V gene's germline CDR1 is SQVTM and CDR2 ANQGSEA. J lost 1 base, V lost 3 bases, and 4 bases had no gene match. The CDR3 is CSVDMGTGNTGELFF. The CDR3 DNA reads TGCAGCGTTGACATGGGGACAGGGAACACCGGGGAGCTGTTTTTT.

The chain combines TRBV7-3 with TRBJ2-1; perhaps TRBD1 as D (5 bases). Germline V gene sequence: CDR1 SGHTA, CDR2 FQGTGA. The V end was cut by 4 bases, the J end by 8 bases, with 21 bases between. The CDR3 runs to 16 residues. In DNA form, the CDR3 reads TGTGCCAGCAGCTATGGGCCACAGGTGGCGTTGGATGAGCAGTTCTTC. It yields the protein CASSYGPQVALDEQFF.

The rearrangement uses TRBV5-8 and TRBJ2-7, with a weak D call TRBD1 (5 bases). This CDR3 comprises 13 residues. V was shortened by 3 bases and J by 8 bases, with 15 bases between the two germline ends. Looked up from germline, CDR1 is SGHTS and CDR2 is YDEGEE. In DNA form, the CDR3 reads TGTGCCAGCAGCTCAGGACCGATGGACAAGCAGTACTTC. Amino acid sequence: CASSSGPMDKQYF.